The rows below give T cell receptor beta chains drawn from one sample of a study of CD8 T cells in Susac syndrome. TCRdb re-analysed the immunoSEQ multiplex PCR reads in MiXCR, keeping a single row per CDR3 protein. In the table there are 130,000 to 150,000 distinct CDR3 sequences, approximately 93% of which are singletons. The sequenced sample consisted of CD8+ T cells from PBMCs. The origin of the receptors is a human donor in good health. Both conserved end residues are trimmed from each CDR3. The D gene is left open where the match is weak.

TRBJ2-1	TRBV9	TRBD2	ASSARGSGSYNEQF
TRBJ2-1	TRBV2	NA	ASSQDSSSDEQF
TRBJ2-5	TRBV5-1	TRBD2	ASSGGGYSQETQY
TRBJ2-2	TRBV29-1	NA	SVDNTGELF
TRBJ1-1	TRBV30	TRBD1	AWSVLGGETEAF
TRBJ2-7	TRBV6-5	NA	ASAGASGSYEQY
TRBJ2-1	TRBV7-6	TRBD2	ASSSLAGGHSPF
TRBJ2-7	TRBV30	NA	AWSVGTYEQY
TRBJ2-1	TRBV7-8	TRBD2	ASSLGGGVPYNEQF
TRBJ2-7	TRBV27	NA	ASSSPGQAYEQY
TRBJ2-5	TRBV29-1	NA	SVGEETQY
TRBJ2-7	TRBV27	TRBD2	ASSRGLAYEQY
TRBJ1-1	TRBV30	NA	AWSSSPHTEAF
TRBJ2-1	TRBV4-3	TRBD2	ASSQESGRVHNEQF
TRBJ2-1	TRBV13	NA	ASSSQGTGLMFEQF
TRBJ2-4	TRBV7-2	NA	ASSLGVAKNIQY
TRBJ2-4	TRBV28	NA	ASSSGLSVIQY
TRBJ2-5	TRBV6-5	TRBD1	ASGTGAETQY
TRBJ2-7	TRBV19	TRBD1	ASNKPGQGGEQY
TRBJ1-2	TRBV30	NA	AWDHGTPDGYT
TRBJ1-2	TRBV20-1	NA	SARADRLFYVGYT
TRBJ2-5	TRBV12-3/TRBV12-4	TRBD1	ASSPPTGEETQY
TRBJ2-1	TRBV4-2	TRBD2	ASSPGRALSNEQF
TRBJ2-7	TRBV12-3/TRBV12-4	NA	ASSLGRAHEQY
TRBJ1-1	TRBV15	NA	ATRGLLNTEAF
TRBJ1-1	TRBV7-9	NA	ASSSGHEAF
TRBJ2-1	TRBV4-1	NA	ASSQAGGNNEQF
TRBJ1-1	TRBV30	TRBD1	AWSLGTGINTEAF
TRBJ2-7	TRBV6-5	TRBD1	ASRTRDRDYEQY
TRBJ2-7	TRBV3-1	NA	ASSRRSSSLEQY
TRBJ2-2	TRBV29-1	TRBD2	SVPRGSGSPGELF
TRBJ2-1	TRBV29-1	TRBD1	SVVRGSYNEQF
TRBJ2-5	TRBV15	TRBD2	ATSRRRLAEETQY
TRBJ2-3	TRBV29-1	NA	SACTGSLADTQY
TRBJ2-7	TRBV29-1	TRBD1	SVGGTGTIYEQY
TRBJ2-5	TRBV12-5	NA	ASGSTAEIHETQY
TRBJ2-1	TRBV12-3/TRBV12-4	NA	ASSLAPLALNEQF
TRBJ2-1	TRBV7-9	NA	ASSRGRAYNEQF
TRBJ1-2	TRBV20-1	NA	SRKDSPYGYT
TRBJ1-2	TRBV13	NA	ASSSRTPNNYGYT
TRBJ2-6	TRBV7-9	NA	ASSSVTDPGANVLT
TRBJ2-2	TRBV7-6	NA	ASTSVHLNTGELF
TRBJ2-3	TRBV27	NA	ASSLTLLGDTQY
TRBJ2-1	TRBV7-9	NA	ASSLNSLVEQF
TRBJ2-7	TRBV24-1	TRBD1	ATSGDRAYEQY
TRBJ2-5	TRBV3-1	TRBD2	ASSPPGGAGDQETQY
TRBJ1-2	TRBV12-3/TRBV12-4	NA	ASSSRTTYGYT
TRBJ1-1	TRBV5-1	TRBD1	ASSLVGQGRDEAF
TRBJ1-5	TRBV28	TRBD1	ASVGGPNQPQH
TRBJ2-2	TRBV6-2/TRBV6-3	NA	ASRIWESGELF
TRBJ2-5	TRBV7-9	NA	ASSSRETQY
TRBJ2-6	TRBV2	TRBD1	ASGGTGGANVLT
TRBJ2-4	TRBV23-1	NA	ASSQPHPGRYIQY
TRBJ2-7	TRBV20-1	NA	SAETRYTYEQY
TRBJ2-2	TRBV27	TRBD1	ASSTGGIGELF